A single sample is the source of the 13 T cell receptor beta chains below, sequenced in a study of post-analysis software for immune sequencing data. Notes on the study in general: Patients had higher frequencies than controls of about five TRBV segments, including TRBV5-6, TRBV5-1 and TRBV20-1.

The antigens of these receptors remain unknown. cDNA libraries of TCR beta carried unique molecular identifiers. TCRdb re-analysed the PCR reads in MiXCR, keeping a single row per CDR3 protein. Among around 700,000 distinct CDR3 sequences, approximately 59% were seen once, and the ten largest hold around 11%. Sequences were obtained from blood. The receptor source for this set is a girl aged 2 to 9 with multiple sclerosis.

The table lists this clonotype with a few counts. The genes are TRBV29-1 and TRBJ2-7; D tentatively reads TRBD1 or TRBD2 (5 bases each). The germline V gene has CDR1 SQVTM and CDR2 ANQGSEA. Deletions cut 3 bases from V and 5 bases from J, with 11 bases between. The CDR3 has 12 amino acids. The DNA of the CDR3 is TGCAGCGTTGAGAGAGGGGCCCACGAGCAGTACTTC. This gives the protein CSVERGAHEQYF.

The genes are TRBV7-6 and TRBJ1-1; weak D call: TRBD1 (6 bases). CDR1 is SGHVS and CDR2 is FNYEAQ in the germline V gene. V lost 5 bases and J 4 bases, leaving 17 bases between the germline ends. This CDR3 region has 15 residues. DNA for the CDR3: TGTGCCAGCAGCGACAACCCGGACAGCTCCACTGAAGCTTTCTTT. Protein product: CASSDNPDSSTEAFF.

As DNA, the CDR3 is TGTGCCAGCAGCTTAAATGGGGGGGCTAACACTGAAGCTTTCTTT. It translates to CASSLNGGANTEAFF. The V call is TRBV7-6, the J call TRBJ1-1, with D perhaps matching TRBD1 (6 bases). V lost 2 bases and J 2 bases, leaving 12 bases between the germline ends. This CDR3 comprises 15 residues. CDR1 and CDR2 (germline): SGHVS, FNYEAQ.

This chain uses TRBV7-9 with TRBJ2-5, with D perhaps assigned TRBD1 or TRBD2 (5 bases each). The ends were cut back, 4 bases at V and 7 bases at J, with 16 bases in the middle. The CDR3 runs to 14 residues. Germline V CDR1 and CDR2: SEHNR, FQNEAQ (reference sequence). The CDR3 DNA follows: TGTGCCAGCAGCTCGGACCTGGGGGAAGGGACCCAGTACTTC. Amino acids: CASSSDLGEGTQYF.

The gene calls are TRBV6-1 and TRBJ2-1, with 10 positions matching TRBD2. V was pared by 3 bases and J by 7 bases, with 12 bases of the junction left unmatched. This CDR3 has 17 amino acids. Germline V CDR1 and CDR2: MNHNS, SASEGT. CDR3 residues: CASSDIQRGGLGNEQFF. CDR3 nucleotide sequence: TGTGCCAGCAGTGATATCCAGCGGGGGGGCCTGGGAAATGAGCAGTTCTTC.

The rearrangement uses TRBV20-1 and TRBJ2-4; no firm D call. CDR1 DFQATT and CDR2 SNEGSKA come from the germline V gene (reference sequence). The CDR3 sequence is 14 residues long. The ends were cut back, 0 bases at V and 0 bases at J, with 6 bases in the middle. For the CDR3, the DNA is TGCAGTGCTAGAGATCGCCCAGCCAAAAACATTCAGTACTTC. It yields the protein CSARDRPAKNIQYF.

The chain joins TRBV20-1 to TRBJ2-1; TRBD1 is a possible D gene (6 bases). The CDR3 is 12 amino acids. Germline CDR1 and CDR2: DFQATT and SNEGSKA (reference sequence). Between the trimmed V and J ends, which lost 4 bases and 3 bases, there was a span of 7 bases. For the CDR3, the DNA is TGCAGTGCTAAGACAGGCTACAATGAGCAGTTCTTC. Protein sequence: CSAKTGYNEQFF.

This clonotype has just a few counts. This rearrangement joins TRBV5-1 to TRBJ2-7; 7 bases map to TRBD1. Germline CDR1 reads SGHRS; CDR2 reads YFSETQ. CDR3 length: 14 residues. V dropped 6 bases and J dropped 3; count of bases not matched to a gene: 9. DNA for the CDR3: TGCGCCAGCACTTTCCGGACAGGAGACTACGAGCAGTACTTC. This translates into CASTFRTGDYEQYF.

This clonotype was observed a handful of times. The genes are TRBV29-1 and TRBJ2-7; D tentatively fits TRBD1 or TRBD2 (6 bases each). The V and J ends lost 3 bases and 3 bases respectively, with 9 bases between them. The CDR3 is 12 amino acids. Germline assignment: CDR1 SQVTM and CDR2 ANQGSEA. The DNA for the CDR3 is TGCAGCGTTGAGAGGGGGGACTACGAGCAGTACTTC. Amino acid sequence: CSVERGDYEQYF.

This rearrangement joins TRBV12-3 or TRBV12-4 to TRBJ1-2, with D unclear. The CDR3 has 13 residues. V was pared by 4 bases and J by 2 bases, with 8 bases between. The DNA for the CDR3 is TGTGCCAGCAGTTGGGAAGCGAACTATGGCTACACCTTC. Translated: CASSWEANYGYTF.

The rearrangement links TRBV5-1 to TRBJ2-1; D call uncertain. The CDR3 is 12 amino acids. Germline lookup yields CDR1 SGHRS and CDR2 YFSETQ. V lost 0 bases and J 9 bases, leaving 7 bases between the germline ends. The CDR3 protein is CASSLERSEQFF. In nucleotides, the CDR3 is TGCGCCAGCAGCTTGGAAAGATCTGAGCAGTTCTTC.

This clonotype was picked up a small number of times. The rearrangement links TRBV18 to TRBJ2-7, with a tentative D call TRBD2 (6 bases). Trimming took 3 bases from V and 5 from J, leaving 14 bases between them. CDR1 is KGHSH, CDR2 LQKENI, per germline. This CDR3 is built from 14 residues. The CDR3 protein is CASSPRIGGDEQYF. DNA of the CDR3: TGTGCCAGCTCACCTCGGATCGGGGGAGACGAGCAGTACTTC.

The rearrangement uses TRBV29-1 and TRBJ2-4; 10 bases are a match to TRBD2. The CDR3 has 17 amino acids. The germline V gene encodes CDR1 SQVTM and CDR2 ANQGSEA. CDR3 coding DNA: TGCAACGCTCAACTTAGCGGGGGGTCCGTCCCGTATAACATTCAGTACTTC. Translation gives CNAQLSGGSVPYNIQYF.